The next 6 T cell receptor beta chains were all read from a single sample in a study of T-cell reconstitution after alpha-beta-depleted transplantation in children. Molecular barcoding with unique molecular identifiers was used for the TCRbeta library. TCRdb independently ran MiXCR on the PCR reads; one entry per CDR3 protein. The sample lists some 280,000 distinct CDR3 sequences, 9.9% seen once, with about a tenth in the top ten. Source: PBMCs from the stem cell graft donor, taken from the stem cell graft. The receptors stem from a human donor who donated a stem cell graft to a child with SCID.

Ten or more counts support this clonotype. The chain links TRBV12-3 or TRBV12-4 to TRBJ1-2; D unclear. The CDR3 consists of 15 residues. V was clipped by 4 bases and J by 7 bases, with 19 bases between them. CDR3 DNA: TGTGCCAGCAGTTCCCGAACCTTACTGCGAACTGGCTACACCTTC. It encodes CASSSRTLLRTGYTF.

This clonotype has only a few counts. The chain combines TRBV20-1 with TRBJ2-3; no definite D call. Trimming took off 0 bases at V and 5 bases at J, with 6 bases between the two ends. The CDR3 sequence is 12 residues long. Germline V gene lookup returns CDR1 DFQATT and CDR2 SNEGSKA (reference sequence). In nucleotides, the CDR3 is TGCAGTGCTAGAGATGTCGGAGATACGCAGTATTTT. As protein: CSARDVGDTQYF.

J is TRBJ2-3 and V is TRBV20-1, with D uncertain. The CDR3 runs 11 residues. With 3 bases removed from V and 6 bases from J, the gap between germline ends came to 7 bases. CDR1 and CDR2 from the germline V gene are DFQATT and SNEGSKA (reference sequence). The CDR3 nucleotides read TGCAGTGCTAGGGGTATGGATACGCAGTATTTT. Its protein product is CSARGMDTQYF.

The gene calls are TRBV7-2 and TRBJ2-1; D unresolved. The CDR3 spans 11 residues. CDR1 is SGHTA and CDR2 is FQGNSA in the germline V gene. V gave up 7 bases and J gave up 5 bases, with 6 bases separating them. Here the CDR3 reads CASNYHNEQFF. The DNA of the CDR3 is TGTGCCAGCAACTACCACAATGAGCAGTTCTTC.

This clonotype was observed a handful of times. The chain employs TRBV3-1 and TRBJ2-3, with unresolved D. The CDR3 spans 15 residues. The germline V and J ends were trimmed by 4 bases and 3 bases, with 14 bases remaining between them. Germline CDR1 is LGHDT and CDR2 is YNNKEL (reference sequence). The DNA of the CDR3 is TGTGCCAGCAGCCTCACAACGCGGAGAACAGATACGCAGTATTTT. As protein: CASSLTTRRTDTQYF.

This clonotype was observed at least ten times. The chain has TRBV29-1 and TRBJ1-4; 7 nucleotides agree with TRBD1. J lost 7 bases, V lost 6 bases, and 8 bases had no gene match. The CDR3 spans 13 residues. Germline CDR1 and CDR2: SQVTM and ANQGSEA. The CDR3 coding sequence is TGCAGCGTGATCGACAGGGCGATTGAAAAACTGTTTTTT. Its translation: CSVIDRAIEKLFF.